The 12 T cell receptor beta chains given below trace back to one sample, sequenced in a study of cytomegalovirus exposure and HLA in healthy donors. Sequencing was performed with immunoSEQ multiplex PCR; in TCRdb, only in-frame clones are kept and a portion is missing. Among 200,000 to 300,000 clones listed, 90% were seen once. The sequencing sample was made of PBMCs. The receptors here all came from a woman aged 25 to 39 in good health and CMV-seronegative.

The chain joins TRBV4-2 to TRBJ1-5; TRBD1 is a possible D gene (6 bases). The V end lost 0 bases, the J end lost 3 bases, and 12 bases lay between the germline ends. CDR1 is LGHNA and CDR2 is YNFKEQ in the germline V gene. CDR3 length: 16 amino acids. This chain's CDR3 is CASSQDGGQVNQPQHF. The CDR3, as DNA: TGTGCCAGCAGCCAAGATGGGGGGCAGGTCAATCAGCCCCAGCATTTT.

The CDR3 reads CASSEGWDGARGTQYF. The CDR3 DNA is TGTGCCAGCAGTGAAGGATGGGACGGAGCAAGGGGTACGCAGTATTTT. The gene calls are TRBV6-1 and TRBJ2-3; the D gene could be TRBD1 or TRBD2 (5 bases each). The CDR3 sequence is 16 residues long. Trimming took 1 base from V and 8 from J, leaving 19 bases between them. Germline-derived CDR1 and CDR2 are MNHNS and SASEGT.

In DNA form, the CDR3 reads TGTGCCAGCAGTGATGGGCAGGGGGCCTCAGATACGCAGTATTTT. Protein product: CASSDGQGASDTQYF. V usage is TRBV25-1 and J usage is TRBJ2-3, with 8 positions matching TRBD1. J was trimmed by 4 bases and V by 3 bases; bases with no gene match: 6. This CDR3 spans 15 amino acids. Germline loops: CDR1 MGHDK, CDR2 SYGVNS.

The V call is TRBV27, the J call TRBJ2-3; the match to TRBD2 covers 7 bases. The trim removed 4 bases at V and 4 bases at J, leaving 5 bases unmatched. The CDR3 sequence is 14 residues long. Germline V CDR1 and CDR2: MNHEY, SMNVEV (reference sequence). The CDR3 region has the DNA TGTGCCAGCAGTTCTAGCGGCCTTTCAGATACGCAGTATTTT. This translates into CASSSSGLSDTQYF.

The V call is TRBV6-5, the J call TRBJ2-7; TRBD1 might be the D (6 bases). The ends were cut back, 6 bases at V and 4 bases at J, with 16 bases in the middle. Germline values: CDR1 MNHEY, CDR2 SVGAGI. This CDR3 is built from 14 residues. CDR3 sequence: CASSRDTSPYEQYF. In DNA, the CDR3 is TGTGCCAGCAGCCGGGACACATCCCCTTACGAGCAGTACTTC.

The chain has TRBV7-9 and TRBJ2-7, with 7 bases fitting TRBD2. CDR1 and CDR2 from the germline V gene are SEHNR and FQNEAQ (reference sequence). The V gene end was trimmed by 5 bases and the J gene end by 7 bases; junction bases not matched to a gene: 23. The CDR3 has 18 residues. CDR3 DNA sequence: TGTGCCAGCAGCACCTCTTGGCGGGCGGGGGTCTCTCTAGAGGAGCAGTACTTC. As protein: CASSTSWRAGVSLEEQYF.

V and J are TRBV4-1 and TRBJ1-5, with D tentatively TRBD1 (6 bases). V shed 2 bases and J shed 5 bases, with 13 bases lying between them. The CDR3 is 15 residues long. Germline V lookup: CDR1 MGHRA, CDR2 YSYEKL. CDR3 nucleotides: TGCGCCAGCAGCCAACACAGGGTAATAGATCAGCCCCAGCATTTT. It translates to CASSQHRVIDQPQHF.

The genes are TRBV5-6 and TRBJ2-5; 8 nucleotides agree with TRBD1. Germline CDR1 and CDR2: SGHDT and YYEEEE. The CDR3 covers 17 residues. Trimming removed 3 bases from V and 3 bases from J; junction bases left unmatched: 13. CDR3 in amino acids: CASSYQIRDRRKETQYF. Here the CDR3 DNA reads TGTGCCAGCAGCTACCAAATCCGGGACAGGAGAAAAGAGACCCAGTACTTC.

The chain employs TRBV9 and TRBJ1-2; D is uncertain. The V end lost 3 bases, the J end lost 2 bases, and 11 bases lay between the germline ends. Germline V gives CDR1 SGDLS, CDR2 YYNGEE. The length of the CDR3 is 14 residues. As DNA, the CDR3 is TGTGCCAGCAGCGGAGAGGAGGTGAACTATGGCTACACCTTC. Translation gives CASSGEEVNYGYTF.

The genes are TRBV9 and TRBJ2-7, with a possible D match to TRBD1 (6 bases). Trimming stripped 3 bases from V and 4 bases from J, with 17 bases between. CDR1 is SGDLS, CDR2 YYNGEE, per germline. The CDR3 is made up of 15 amino acids. CDR3 in DNA: TGTGCCAGCAGCGAGGGAAGAGGGGGAAGGTACGAGCAGTACTTC. It translates to CASSEGRGGRYEQYF.

Concerning this clone: It may be a read error: a sequence one base away is much more abundant. The chain is built from TRBV2 and TRBJ2-5; 8 bases fit TRBD1. J lost 4 bases, V lost 6 bases, and 4 bases had no gene match. The CDR3 covers 13 residues. Germline CDR1 SNHLY, CDR2 FYNNEI. Here the CDR3 reads CASSSRGLETQYF. The CDR3 region has the DNA TGTGCCAGCAGCTCCAGGGGGCTAGAGACCCAGTACTTC.

This chain connects TRBV5-8 to TRBJ2-7; 7 nucleotides line up with TRBD1. V shed 0 bases, J shed 5 bases, and the junction held 8 bases outside the gene matches. The CDR3 contains 15 residues. The germline gives CDR1 SGHTS, CDR2 YDEGEE. The CDR3 region is CASSLGQQGTDEQYF. The CDR3 nucleotides read TGTGCCAGCAGCTTGGGGCAACAGGGGACGGACGAGCAGTACTTC.